The 31 T cell receptor beta chains presented below share a single source sample, sequenced in a study of cytomegalovirus exposure and HLA in healthy donors (TCRdb year 2017). Library prep was done by the immunoSEQ multiplex PCR assay. For the multiplex PCR, a mixture combining 60 forward primers for TCR Vbeta segments and 13 reverse primers for TCR Jbeta segments was used. TCRdb took over this immuneACCESS table, retaining in-frame rearrangements with V and J assigned. Such tables are incomplete; in checked studies, under half of the missing clones stem from an unresolved V gene, and the remainder is unexplained. This sample's listing comprises approximately 210,000 clones. Around 0.95% of the sample is taken by the ten largest. Sequenced: PBMCs. All receptors come from a woman aged 30 to 39 in good health and CMV-seropositive.

The chain employs TRBV11-2 and TRBJ2-5; 8 positions agree with TRBD2. V shed 5 bases, J shed 5 bases, and the junction held 7 bases outside the gene matches. Per germline, CDR1 SGHAT and CDR2 FQNNGV. The CDR3 contains 14 residues. This CDR3 is CASSIPGGWETQYF. Written as DNA, the CDR3 is TGTGCCAGCAGCATCCCGGGAGGGTGGGAGACCCAGTACTTC.

DNA for the CDR3: TGTGCCAGCAGTGTGGGCAGGGGGTACACTGAAGCTTTCTTT. Protein sequence: CASSVGRGYTEAFF. The genes are TRBV2 and TRBJ1-1, with TRBD1 matching 7 bases. CDR1 and CDR2 (germline): SNHLY, FYNNEI. The CDR3 is 14 amino acids. V was clipped by 4 bases and J by 3 bases; unmatched bases: 5.

The chain joins TRBV9 to TRBJ2-7; D not certain. Germline CDR1 SGDLS, CDR2 YYNGEE. The CDR3 spans 13 residues. The V and J ends lost 4 bases and 2 bases respectively, with 10 bases between them. Here the CDR3 DNA reads TGTGCCAGCAGCCTCCCGCCAGCCTACGAGCAGTACTTC. This codes for CASSLPPAYEQYF.

The CDR3 sequence is CASSIPPGRVNGYTF. CDR3 DNA: TGTGCCAGCAGTATTCCCCCCGGCAGGGTAAATGGCTACACCTTC. The chain couples TRBV28 to TRBJ1-2; tentatively, D is TRBD1 (5 bases). CDR3 length: 15 amino acids. Trimming removed 5 bases at V and 6 bases at J, with 19 bases between. The germline V gene encodes CDR1 MDHEN and CDR2 SYDVKM.

This chain joins TRBV7-8 and TRBJ2-7, with D possibly being TRBD1 (5 bases). V lost 5 bases and J 0 bases, leaving 14 bases between the germline ends. This CDR3 has 15 amino acids. The germline CDR1 and CDR2 sequences are SGHVS and FQNEAQ. The CDR3 nucleotides are TGTGCCAGCAGCGCAAACTCGGACAACTCCTACGAGCAGTACTTC. Its protein is CASSANSDNSYEQYF. Filled out from reference TRBV7-8 and TRBJ2-7, the complete variable domain reads GAGVSQSPRYKVAKRGQDVALRCDPISGHVSLFWYQQALGQGPEFLTYFQNEAQLDKSGLPSDRFFAERPEGSVSTLKIQRTQQEDSAVYLCASSANSDNSYEQYFGPGTRLTVT.

CDR3 nucleotide sequence: TGCGCCAGCAGCTTGGCAGGGACAGGGGGCACTGAAGCTTTCTTT. Protein: CASSLAGTGGTEAFF. The chain links TRBV5-1 to TRBJ1-1; TRBD1 matches at 11 bases. The ends lost 0 bases at V and 4 bases at J; junction bases unmatched: 2. The CDR3 runs 15 residues. Germline V lookup: CDR1 SGHRS, CDR2 YFSETQ.

The V and J genes are TRBV6-5 and TRBJ2-3; 12 nucleotides match TRBD2. Per the germline V gene, CDR1 is MNHEY and CDR2 is SVGAGI. The CDR3 consists of 16 residues. V lost 1 base and J lost 4; bases outside the gene matches: 3. The DNA for the CDR3 is TGTGCCAGCAGTTACTGGGCTAGCGGGGGGGCAGATACGCAGTATTTT. As protein: CASSYWASGGADTQYF.

V is TRBV9 and J is TRBJ1-2, with 9 bases fitting TRBD1. The trim removed 0 bases at V and 7 bases at J, leaving 4 bases unmatched. Germline lookup yields CDR1 SGDLS and CDR2 YYNGEE. The CDR3 extends over 14 amino acids. The CDR3 here is CASSVGTGVIGYTF. The CDR3 DNA sequence: TGTGCCAGCAGCGTAGGGACAGGGGTAATTGGCTACACCTTC.

The chain couples TRBV7-2 to TRBJ1-2; no clear D gene. The germline V gene has CDR1 SGHTA and CDR2 FQGNSA. This CDR3 is built from 13 residues. Trimming stripped 1 base from V and 8 bases from J, with 11 bases between. The CDR3 spells CASSLVGSKGYTF. Written as DNA, the CDR3 is TGTGCCAGCAGCTTAGTGGGCAGTAAAGGCTACACCTTC.

J is TRBJ2-7 and V is TRBV6-1; 7 bases agree with TRBD1. The CDR3 length is 13 residues. Germline V gene lookup returns CDR1 MNHNS and CDR2 SASEGT. The V gene end was trimmed by 6 bases and the J gene end by 1 base; junction bases not matched to a gene: 3. The CDR3 sequence is CASRPGQSYEQYF. CDR3 nucleotides: TGTGCCAGCAGGCCGGGACAGTCCTACGAGCAGTACTTC.

The J gene is TRBJ2-3, the V gene TRBV4-3, with D hard to call. CDR3 size: 12 residues. Trimming cost V 4 bases and J 6 bases, with 8 bases left between them. Germline values: CDR1 LGHNA, CDR2 YSLEER. CDR3 nucleotides: TGCGCCAGCAGCCGCCGTGGCGATACGCAGTATTTT. Translating it yields CASSRRGDTQYF.

The chain joins TRBV7-9 to TRBJ2-7; 7 nucleotides match TRBD1. Germline trimming cut 1 base from V and 4 bases from J; bases unmatched to any gene: 7. The CDR3 is 15 residues long. The germline gives CDR1 SEHNR, CDR2 FQNEAQ (reference sequence). CDR3 sequence: CASSLVGGGVYEQYF. CDR3 DNA sequence: TGTGCCAGCAGCTTAGTAGGGGGCGGCGTATACGAGCAGTACTTC.

This sequence joins TRBV28 and TRBJ2-3; D is possibly TRBD2 (5 bases). Per the germline V gene, CDR1 is MDHEN and CDR2 is SYDVKM. This CDR3 is 15 amino acids long. V was trimmed by 8 bases and J by 0 bases, leaving 15 bases between them. The CDR3 sequence is CASYVKGGSTDTQYF. The CDR3 nucleotides read TGTGCCAGCTATGTGAAAGGCGGGAGCACAGATACGCAGTATTTT. Full variable domain (rest looked up from reference TRBV28 and TRBJ2-3): DVKVTQSSRYLVKRTGEKVFLECVQDMDHENMFWYRQDPGLGLRLIYFSYDVKMKEKGDIPEGYSVSREKKERFSLILESASTNQTSMYLCASYVKGGSTDTQYFGPGTRLTVL.

This sequence joins TRBV15 and TRBJ1-5, with D possibly matching TRBD1 (6 bases). V lost 1 base and J lost 0, with 19 bases in between. CDR1 and CDR2 (germline): LNHNV, YYDKDF (reference sequence). The CDR3 totals 19 residues. The CDR3 sequence: CATSRVSRGILYSNQPQHF. DNA of the CDR3: TGTGCCACCAGCAGAGTAAGCAGGGGTATCCTATATAGCAATCAGCCCCAGCATTTT.

This rearrangement joins TRBV27 to TRBJ2-1; TRBD1 is a possible D gene (5 bases). CDR3 size: 13 residues. Trimming removed 3 bases at V and 6 bases at J, with 9 bases between. CDR1 is MNHEY and CDR2 is SMNVEV in the germline V gene (reference sequence). This CDR3 is CASSFSGFNEQFF. The CDR3 bases are TGTGCCAGCAGTTTTTCAGGGTTCAATGAGCAGTTCTTC.

This chain links TRBV29-1 with TRBJ2-7; 7 nucleotides match TRBD1. The CDR3 contains 15 residues. V trimming: 5 bases; J trimming: 3 bases; junction bases outside the gene matches: 13. Germline loops: CDR1 SQVTM, CDR2 ANQGSEA. The CDR3 nucleotides read TGCAGCGTTATCACCGGGACAGATACGGACTACGAGCAGTACTTC. Amino acids: CSVITGTDTDYEQYF.

V usage is TRBV6-5 and J usage is TRBJ1-6; perhaps TRBD1 as D (6 bases). Germline lookup yields CDR1 MNHEY and CDR2 SVGAGI. V lost 7 bases to trimming and J lost 3 bases, with 7 bases between them. The CDR3 extends over 13 amino acids. The CDR3 here is CASKGDYNSPLHF. The CDR3 nucleotides read TGTGCCAGCAAGGGGGACTATAATTCACCCCTCCACTTT.

The genes are TRBV10-3 and TRBJ1-2; D not certain. Trimming removed 7 bases at V and 1 base at J, with 7 bases between. Germline lookup yields CDR1 ENHRY and CDR2 SYGVKD. This CDR3 spans 12 amino acids. The DNA for the CDR3 is TGTGCCATCACCCCGGGTAACTATGGCTACACCTTC. Protein sequence: CAITPGNYGYTF.

Turning to this clone: Other nucleotide sequences in the sample specify the same CDR3. The rearrangement joins TRBV5-4 to TRBJ1-1, with D possibly matching TRBD1 (5 bases). The germline CDR1 and CDR2 sequences are SGHNT and YYREEE (reference sequence). This CDR3 is built from 12 residues. V gave up 3 bases and J gave up 4 bases, with 7 bases separating them. Here the CDR3 reads CASSSGGTEAFF. CDR3 DNA: TGTGCCAGCAGCTCGGGGGGCACTGAAGCTTTCTTT.

The genes are TRBV5-1 and TRBJ2-5; 8 nucleotides match TRBD2. The CDR3 has 14 amino acids. The trim removed 1 base at V and 3 bases at J, leaving 2 bases unmatched. Germline CDR1 and CDR2: SGHRS and YFSETQ. CDR3 sequence: CASSLSGSEETQYF. CDR3 DNA: TGCGCCAGCAGCTTGAGCGGGAGTGAAGAGACCCAGTACTTC.

V and J are TRBV12-5 and TRBJ1-6, with D unclear. Germline-derived CDR1 and CDR2 are LGHNT and FRNRAP. The CDR3 is made up of 15 amino acids. Trimming cost V 0 bases and J 10 bases, with 13 bases left between them. The CDR3 DNA reads as TGTGCTAGTGGTTTGGTCCGTCAGGTCCAATCACCCCTCCACTTT. Amino acids: CASGLVRQVQSPLHF. Complete variable domain (other parts from reference TRBV12-5 and TRBJ1-6): DARVTQTPRHKVTEMGQEVTMRCQPILGHNTVFWYRQTMMQGLELLAYFRNRAPLDDSGMPKDRFSAEMPDATLATLKIQPSEPRDSAVYFCASGLVRQVQSPLHFGNGTRLTVT.

The chain uses TRBV30 and TRBJ1-4; D not certain. Trimming stripped 0 bases from V and 0 bases from J, with 14 bases between. Germline V gives CDR1 GTSNPN, CDR2 SVGIG (reference sequence). The CDR3 runs 17 residues. The CDR3 bases are TGTGCCTGGAGTGTCACCGGGTTTGCAGCAACTAATGAAAAACTGTTTTTT. Protein: CAWSVTGFAATNEKLFF.

The chain recombines TRBV2 with TRBJ1-5; 10 bases map to TRBD1. V lost 8 bases to trimming and J lost 2 bases; unmatched junction nucleotides: 6. Germline CDR1 reads SNHLY; CDR2 reads FYNNEI. The CDR3 has 15 residues. This CDR3 is CASGWDRGGNQPQHF. The CDR3 DNA sequence: TGTGCCAGCGGGTGGGACAGGGGTGGCAATCAGCCCCAGCATTTT.

V gene TRBV18 combines with J gene TRBJ1-1, with 12 bases that match TRBD1. V lost 2 bases and J lost 4; bases outside the gene matches: 8. The CDR3 has 17 amino acids. Germline CDR1 reads KGHSH; CDR2 reads LQKENI. The DNA of the CDR3 is TGTGCCAGCTCACCAACCGGGACAGGGGGCAATGGCACTGAAGCTTTCTTT. It encodes CASSPTGTGGNGTEAFF.

The chain combines TRBV2 with TRBJ2-6; 8 bases fit TRBD1. After removal of 3 bases from V and 0 bases from J, the junction contained 7 bases not matched to a gene. The V gene's germline CDR1 is SNHLY and CDR2 FYNNEI. There are 18 residues in the CDR3. The CDR3 here is CASSDETGVPSGANVLTF. DNA for the CDR3: TGTGCCAGCAGTGACGAGACAGGGGTACCCTCTGGGGCCAACGTCCTGACTTTC.

J is TRBJ1-2 and V is TRBV12-5; D not resolved. Germline V CDR1 and CDR2: LGHNT, FRNRAP. This CDR3 spans 12 amino acids. V dropped 9 bases and J dropped 5 bases, with 13 bases sitting between them. CDR3 DNA sequence: TGTGCTAGCGCGGACCGAGGGTATGGCTACACCTTC. Translation: CASADRGYGYTF.

The chain recombines TRBV7-2 with TRBJ2-7; 7 positions agree with TRBD1. Trimming cost V 5 bases and J 2 bases; bases outside gene matches: 6. This CDR3 is 14 amino acids long. Germline V CDR1 and CDR2: SGHTA, FQGNSA. The CDR3 DNA sequence: TGTGCCAGCAGCCTGGGACAGAACCCCTACGAGCAGTACTTC. Protein: CASSLGQNPYEQYF.

J is TRBJ1-4 and V is TRBV5-1; 10 nucleotides agree with TRBD1. V was pared by 4 bases and J by 8 bases, with 5 bases of the junction left unmatched. Germline V lookup: CDR1 SGHRS, CDR2 YFSETQ. The CDR3 totals 14 residues. The CDR3 DNA sequence: TGCGCCAGCAGCGACAGGGGGCGAGAAGAAAAACTGTTTTTT. This sequence encodes CASSDRGREEKLFF.

This chain uses TRBV7-6 with TRBJ2-5; 11 bases fit TRBD1. The CDR3 has 15 residues. V lost 8 bases and J lost 9; bases outside the gene matches: 14. Germline V lookup: CDR1 SGHVS, CDR2 FNYEAQ. As DNA, the CDR3 is TGTGCCAGCGGACTTCGGACAGGGGGCCGCGAGGCCCAGTACTTC. This translates into CASGLRTGGREAQYF.

The rearrangement uses TRBV30 and TRBJ2-7; D is undetermined. V gave up 5 bases and J gave up 4 bases, with 9 bases separating them. The CDR3 runs 11 residues. The germline CDR1 and CDR2 sequences are GTSNPN and SVGIG (reference sequence). The CDR3 DNA reads as TGTGCCTGGGGAGCGTGGTACGAGCAGTACTTC. Protein sequence: CAWGAWYEQYF.

The chain is built from TRBV5-1 and TRBJ1-1; 9 bases fit TRBD1. The V and J ends lost 4 bases and 0 bases, in that order; junction bases with no gene match: 1. The CDR3 sequence is 14 residues long. Germline CDR1 SGHRS, CDR2 YFSETQ. The CDR3 DNA is TGCGCCAGCAGCAGACAGGGGGTGAACACTGAAGCTTTCTTT. Protein product: CASSRQGVNTEAFF.